The TCR beta chain described here comes from a study of control samples from healthy donors and cancer patients. Sequencing was performed with immunoSEQ multiplex PCR; in TCRdb, only in-frame clones are kept and a portion is missing. The repertoire holds roughly 95,000 clones, with roughly 92% as singletons. This TCR was sampled from a woman under 40 in good health. The sequencing input was blood.

The CDR3 reads CASSSPATSGYNEQFF. The CDR3 DNA is TGTGCCAGCAGTTCGCCGGCTACTAGCGGATACAATGAGCAGTTCTTC. The V gene is TRBV6-5, the J gene TRBJ2-1, with 8 bases identical to TRBD2. The CDR3 is 16 residues long. Germline loops: CDR1 MNHEY, CDR2 SVGAGI. The V and J ends lost 4 bases and 4 bases, in that order; junction bases with no gene match: 9.